Ten or more counts support the clone carrying this T cell receptor (beta chain). Antigen specificity is unknown. This specimen belongs to a study of T-cell reconstitution after alpha-beta-depleted transplantation in children. Study-wide results and limits: Expanded graft clones, several hundred of them, were reportedly the source of alpha-beta T cells about two months after transplant.

Unique molecular identifiers were incorporated when the TCRbeta library was constructed. TCRdb called the PCR reads again in MiXCR, with one record for every CDR3 protein. The sample includes 200,000 to 250,000 distinct CDR3 sequences, roughly 6.6% of them seen just once. The receptor's source is a boy aged 2 to 10 with acute lymphoblastic leukemia, due to receive a stem cell transplant. This specimen consisted of PBMCs, obtained before TCRalphabeta/CD19-depleted stem cell transplant.

The CDR3 nucleotides are TGTGCCAGCAGTCTCGACAGGCCCGGGATCTACGAGCAGTACTTC. Amino acid sequence: CASSLDRPGIYEQYF. V gene TRBV6-2 or TRBV6-3 combines with J gene TRBJ2-7; D possibly corresponds to TRBD1 (6 bases). Trimming left V 5 bases short and J 3 bases short, with 17 bases between. Germline V lookup: CDR1 MNHEY, CDR2 SVGEGT. CDR3 size: 15 residues.